The sequence of this T cell receptor (beta chain) was determined in a study of blood T cell repertoires in COVID-19. Study information: Collection of acute and convalescent COVID-19 samples took place in the United States, Italy and Spain. PBMCs, B-cell-depleted T cells, or T cells provided the cDNA or gDNA that made up the material.

Study processing details: The assay estimated nucleated cells by amplifying reference gene primers. Only in-frame clones appear in the TCRdb table, and some are missing; sequencing was by immunoSEQ multiplex PCR. V and J calls and clone size are copied from that table; D and trimming were computed from the DNA. The profile covers about 210,000 clones, with 84% appearing a single time and around 7.3% taken by the ten largest. V was trimmed by 2 bases and J by 2 bases, leaving 12 bases between them. The CDR3 loop spans 16 amino acids. Germline lookup yields CDR1 KGHSH and CDR2 LQKENI. The clonotype comes from a woman in her forties or fifties with active or convalescent COVID-19. The rearrangement uses TRBV18 and TRBJ2-2, with a tentative D call TRBD1 (5 bases). Sequenced material: peripheral blood. CDR3 coding DNA: TGTGCCAGCTCACCAAAACAGGCTTTCAACACCGGGGAGCTGTTTTTT. It translates to CASSPKQAFNTGELFF. Full variable domain (rest looked up from reference TRBV18 and TRBJ2-2): NAGVMQNPRHLVRRRGQEARLRCSPMKGHSHVYWYRQLPEEGLKFMVYLQKENIIDESGMPKERFSAEFPKEGPSILRIQQVVRGDSAAYFCASSPKQAFNTGELFFGEGSRLTVL.